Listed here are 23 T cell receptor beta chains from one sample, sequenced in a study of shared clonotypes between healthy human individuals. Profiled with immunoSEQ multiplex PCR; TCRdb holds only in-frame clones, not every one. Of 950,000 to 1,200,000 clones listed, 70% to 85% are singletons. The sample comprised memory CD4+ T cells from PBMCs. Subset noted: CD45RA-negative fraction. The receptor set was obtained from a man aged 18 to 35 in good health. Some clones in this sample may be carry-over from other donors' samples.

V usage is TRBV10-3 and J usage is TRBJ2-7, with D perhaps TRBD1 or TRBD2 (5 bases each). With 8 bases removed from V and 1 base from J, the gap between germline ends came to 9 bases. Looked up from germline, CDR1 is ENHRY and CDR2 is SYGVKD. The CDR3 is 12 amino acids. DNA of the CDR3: TGTGCCATCGGGACCGTTTCCTACGAGCAGTACTTC. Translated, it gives CAIGTVSYEQYF.

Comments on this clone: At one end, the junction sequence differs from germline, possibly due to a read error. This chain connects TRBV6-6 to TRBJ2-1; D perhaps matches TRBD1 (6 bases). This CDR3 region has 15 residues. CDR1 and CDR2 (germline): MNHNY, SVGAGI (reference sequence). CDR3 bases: TGTGCCAGCAGCTACTTTTGGGGGCTCTACAATGAGCAGTTCTTC. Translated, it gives CASSYFWGLYNEQFF.

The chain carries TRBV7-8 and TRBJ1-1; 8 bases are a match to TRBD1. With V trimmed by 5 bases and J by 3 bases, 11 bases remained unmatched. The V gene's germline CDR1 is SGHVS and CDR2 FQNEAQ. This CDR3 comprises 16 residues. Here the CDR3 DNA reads TGTGCCAGCAGCGCCACAGCCGGGACAGGTTACACTGAAGCTTTCTTT. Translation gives CASSATAGTGYTEAFF.

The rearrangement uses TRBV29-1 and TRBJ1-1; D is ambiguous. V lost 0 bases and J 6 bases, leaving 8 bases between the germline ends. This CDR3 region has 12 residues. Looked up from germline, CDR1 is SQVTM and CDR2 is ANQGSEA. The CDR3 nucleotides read TGCAGCGTTGAAGATCGAAAAGCTGAAGCTTTCTTT. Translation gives CSVEDRKAEAFF.

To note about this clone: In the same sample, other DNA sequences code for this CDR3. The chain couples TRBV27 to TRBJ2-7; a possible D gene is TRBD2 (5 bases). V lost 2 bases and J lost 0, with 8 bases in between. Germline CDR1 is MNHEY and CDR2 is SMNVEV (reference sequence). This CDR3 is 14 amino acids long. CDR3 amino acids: CASSLRRDSYEQYF. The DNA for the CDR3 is TGTGCCAGCAGTTTAAGACGGGACTCCTACGAGCAGTACTTC.

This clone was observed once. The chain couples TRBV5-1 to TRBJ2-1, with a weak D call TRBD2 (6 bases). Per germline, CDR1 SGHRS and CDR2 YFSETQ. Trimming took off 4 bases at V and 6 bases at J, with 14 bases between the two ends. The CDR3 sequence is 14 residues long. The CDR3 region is CASSPSAGPNEQFF. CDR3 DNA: TGCGCCAGCAGCCCGTCGGCGGGGCCCAATGAGCAGTTCTTC.

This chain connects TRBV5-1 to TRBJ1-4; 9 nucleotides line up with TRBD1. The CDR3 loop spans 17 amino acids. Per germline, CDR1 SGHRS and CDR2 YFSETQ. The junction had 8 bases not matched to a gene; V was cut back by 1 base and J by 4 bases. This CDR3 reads CASSLLRTGEGNEKLFF. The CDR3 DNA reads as TGCGCCAGCAGCTTGTTGCGGACAGGGGAGGGTAATGAAAAACTGTTTTTT.

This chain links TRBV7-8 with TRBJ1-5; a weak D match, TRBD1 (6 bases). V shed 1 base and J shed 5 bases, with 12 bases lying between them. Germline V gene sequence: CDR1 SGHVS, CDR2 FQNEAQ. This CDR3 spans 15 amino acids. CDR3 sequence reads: CASSLGGATHQPQHF. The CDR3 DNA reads TGTGCCAGCAGCTTAGGGGGGGCGACCCATCAGCCCCAGCATTTT. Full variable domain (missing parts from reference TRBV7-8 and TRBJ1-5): GAGVSQSPRYKVAKRGQDVALRCDPISGHVSLFWYQQALGQGPEFLTYFQNEAQLDKSGLPSDRFFAERPEGSVSTLKIQRTQQEDSAVYLCASSLGGATHQPQHFGDGTRLSIL.

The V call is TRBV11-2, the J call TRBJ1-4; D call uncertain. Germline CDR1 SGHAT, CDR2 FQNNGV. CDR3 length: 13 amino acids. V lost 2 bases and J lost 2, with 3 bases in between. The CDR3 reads CASSLHTNEKLFF. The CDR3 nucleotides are TGTGCCAGCAGCTTACACACTAATGAAAAACTGTTTTTT.

CDR3 sequence (DNA): TGTGCCAGCAGTGAAGTTGGGGCCGGGTTTGGGCCCCAGCATTTT. Translation gives CASSEVGAGFGPQHF. V gene TRBV6-1 combines with J gene TRBJ1-5; tentative D call: TRBD1 (5 bases). CDR3 length: 15 amino acids. V was cut by 1 base and J by 9 bases, with 16 bases left in between. CDR1 and CDR2 from the germline V gene are MNHNS and SASEGT.

In DNA form, the CDR3 reads TGCGCCAGCAGTATTACCGGGACAGAGGATGGCTACACCTTC. Protein: CASSITGTEDGYTF. The V and J genes are TRBV5-1 and TRBJ1-2; 7 bases match TRBD1. The ends lost 5 bases at V and 6 bases at J; junction bases unmatched: 10. CDR1 and CDR2 from the germline V gene are SGHRS and YFSETQ. This CDR3 comprises 14 residues.

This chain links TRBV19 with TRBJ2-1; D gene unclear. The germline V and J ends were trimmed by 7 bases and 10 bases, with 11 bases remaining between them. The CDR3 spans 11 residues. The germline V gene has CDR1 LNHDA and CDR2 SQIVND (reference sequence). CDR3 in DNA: TGTGCCAGTAAGGGTCTGGGCGAGCAGTTCTTC. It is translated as CASKGLGEQFF.

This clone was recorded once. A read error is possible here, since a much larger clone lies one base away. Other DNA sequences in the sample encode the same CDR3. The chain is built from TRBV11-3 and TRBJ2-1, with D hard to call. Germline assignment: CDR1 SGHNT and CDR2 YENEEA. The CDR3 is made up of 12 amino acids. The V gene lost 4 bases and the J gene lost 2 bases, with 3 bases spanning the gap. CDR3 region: CASSSPYNEQFF. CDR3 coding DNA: TGTGCCAGCAGCTCCCCCTACAATGAGCAGTTCTTC.

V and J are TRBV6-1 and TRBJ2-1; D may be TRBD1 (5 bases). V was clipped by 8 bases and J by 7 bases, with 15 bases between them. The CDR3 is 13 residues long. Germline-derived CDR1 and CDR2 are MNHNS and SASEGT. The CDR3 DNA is TGTGCCAGCTCCCGGCAGGGATTAAATGAGCAGTTCTTC. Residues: CASSRQGLNEQFF.

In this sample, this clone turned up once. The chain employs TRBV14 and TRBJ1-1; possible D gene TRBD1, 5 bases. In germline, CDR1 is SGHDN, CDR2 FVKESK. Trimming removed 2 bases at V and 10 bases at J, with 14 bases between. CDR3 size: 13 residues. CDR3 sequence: CASSQSWGSRAFF. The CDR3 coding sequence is TGTGCCAGCAGCCAATCCTGGGGGTCCAGAGCTTTCTTT.

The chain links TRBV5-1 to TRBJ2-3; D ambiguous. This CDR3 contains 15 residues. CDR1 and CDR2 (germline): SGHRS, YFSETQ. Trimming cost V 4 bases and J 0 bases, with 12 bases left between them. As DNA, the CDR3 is TGCGCCAGCAGCAAGATTCCGGAGAGCACAGATACGCAGTATTTT. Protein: CASSKIPESTDTQYF.

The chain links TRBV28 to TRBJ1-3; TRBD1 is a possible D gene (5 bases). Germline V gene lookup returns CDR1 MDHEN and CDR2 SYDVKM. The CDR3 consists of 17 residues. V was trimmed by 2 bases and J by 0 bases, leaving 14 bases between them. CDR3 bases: TGTGCCAGCAGTTTAGTACCGGGACGCGGCTCTGGAAACACCATATATTTT. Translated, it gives CASSLVPGRGSGNTIYF.

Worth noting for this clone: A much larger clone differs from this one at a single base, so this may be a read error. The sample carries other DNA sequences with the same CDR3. The CDR3 spells CAWSASRTSTNEKLFF. Here the CDR3 DNA reads TGTGCCTGGAGCGCCTCGAGGACGTCAACTAATGAAAAACTGTTTTTT. This chain joins TRBV30 and TRBJ1-4; D is uncertain. Germline CDR1 GTSNPN, CDR2 SVGIG (reference sequence). This CDR3 comprises 16 residues. V dropped 3 bases and J dropped 0 bases, with 14 bases sitting between them.

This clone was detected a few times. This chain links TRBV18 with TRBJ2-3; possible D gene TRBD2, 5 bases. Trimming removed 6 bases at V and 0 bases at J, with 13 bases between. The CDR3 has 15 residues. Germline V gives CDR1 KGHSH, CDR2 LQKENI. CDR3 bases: TGTGCCAGCTCCTTGGAGGCGGATAGCACAGATACGCAGTATTTT. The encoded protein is CASSLEADSTDTQYF. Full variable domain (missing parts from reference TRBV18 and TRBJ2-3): NAGVMQNPRHLVRRRGQEARLRCSPMKGHSHVYWYRQLPEEGLKFMVYLQKENIIDESGMPKERFSAEFPKEGPSILRIQQVVRGDSAAYFCASSLEADSTDTQYFGPGTRLTVL.

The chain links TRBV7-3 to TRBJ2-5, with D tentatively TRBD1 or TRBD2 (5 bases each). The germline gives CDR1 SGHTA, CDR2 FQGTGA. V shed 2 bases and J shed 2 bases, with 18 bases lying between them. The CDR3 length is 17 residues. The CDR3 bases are TGTGCCAGCAGCTTATTTGGACCCGGGGCCCCTCAAGAGACCCAGTACTTC. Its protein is CASSLFGPGAPQETQYF. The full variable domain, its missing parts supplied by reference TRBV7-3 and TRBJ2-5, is GAGVSQTPSNKVTEKGKYVELRCDPISGHTALYWYRQSLGQGPEFLIYFQGTGAADDSGLPNDRFFAVRPEGSVSTLKIQRTERGDSAVYLCASSLFGPGAPQETQYFGPGTRLLVL.

As DNA, the CDR3 is TGCGCCAGCAGACCCGAGGGCGGGGAGCTGTTTTTT. This codes for CASRPEGGELFF. This chain joins TRBV10-1 and TRBJ2-2; possibly TRBD2 for D (5 bases). CDR1 is WNHNN, CDR2 SYGVQD, per germline (reference sequence). V dropped 6 bases and J dropped 7 bases, with 9 bases sitting between them. The CDR3 loop spans 12 amino acids.

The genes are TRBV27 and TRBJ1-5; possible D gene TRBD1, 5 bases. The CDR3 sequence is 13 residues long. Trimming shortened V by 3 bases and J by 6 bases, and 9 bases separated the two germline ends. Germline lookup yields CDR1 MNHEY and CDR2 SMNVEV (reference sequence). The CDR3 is CASSFGGGQPQHF. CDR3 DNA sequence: TGTGCCAGCAGTTTCGGGGGAGGTCAGCCCCAGCATTTT.

The CDR3 DNA reads as TGCGCCAGCGGAAGCGGGAGGGTATCCACAGATACGCAGTATTTT. Its protein is CASGSGRVSTDTQYF. The chain couples TRBV5-1 to TRBJ2-3, with 10 bases matching TRBD2. Germline V CDR1 and CDR2: SGHRS, YFSETQ. V lost 7 bases and J lost 2; bases outside the gene matches: 7. This CDR3 is built from 15 residues. Looking up the rest from reference TRBV5-1 and TRBJ2-3 gives the full variable domain: KAGVTQTPRYLIKTRGQQVTLSCSPISGHRSVSWYQQTPGQGLQFLFEYFSETQRNKGNFPGRFSGRQFSNSRSEMNVSTLELGDSALYLCASGSGRVSTDTQYFGPGTRLTVL.